This TCR beta chain came from a study of tumor-infiltrating lymphocytes in localized non-small cell lung cancer. Study background: Tumor tissue and non-adjacent uninvolved lung came from each patient. Study-wide results and limits: IM1 and IM2 tumors showed no difference in T-cell fraction.

The protocol was immunoSEQ multiplex PCR, while the TCRdb copy is restricted to in-frame clones and leaves out a portion. Among 10,000 to 15,000 clones listed, 66% were seen once. As for this clone: The target antigen is unknown.

This CDR3 has 11 residues. The germline V and J ends were trimmed by 4 bases and 6 bases, with 7 bases remaining between them. The germline V gene has CDR1 SGHTA and CDR2 FQGNSA. The specimen was lung tumor tissue. The TCR comes from a human donor with non-small cell lung cancer. The chain employs TRBV7-2 and TRBJ2-7; D unclear. CDR3 protein: CASSSTSEQYF. The CDR3 coding sequence is TGTGCCAGCAGCTCAACTTCCGAGCAGTACTTC.